A single count supports the clone carrying this T cell receptor (beta chain). V shed 0 bases and J shed 6 bases, with 17 bases lying between them. Germline values: CDR1 SGHRS, CDR2 YFSETQ. This CDR3 contains 16 residues. The Seattle patients joined while their infection was active and were tracked longitudinally afterward. The data stem from a study of blood T cell repertoires in COVID-19. About the research overall: Sample material is recorded as cDNA or gDNA derived from T cells, B-cell-depleted T cells, or PBMCs.

Sequencing used immunoSEQ multiplex PCR; TCRdb keeps in-frame clones, though not all of them. The sample contains about 18,000 clones, 77% of which appear only once. The sample was peripheral blood. The V gene is TRBV5-1, the J gene TRBJ2-3; no clear D. The receptor's source is a man aged 65 to 79 with COVID-19, enrolled during active disease. CDR3 DNA sequence: TGCGCCAGCAGCTTGGGGGCCATCTCTGGGTTGGATACGCAGTATTTT. This codes for CASSLGAISGLDTQYF.